A selection of T cell receptor beta chains follows, all from one sample in a study of OX40 agonist ivuxolimab in advanced cancers. Using immunoSEQ multiplex PCR, the repertoire was profiled, and TCRdb retains in-frame clones only, with some absent. Counted here are just under 75,000 clones, about 93% occurring once; the ten biggest clones make up 0.44%. The starting material was CD4+ or CD8+ T cells sorted from blood, obtained in a trial of the OX40 agonist ivuxolimab. The receptor source for this set is an adult with an advanced solid tumor such as melanoma, head and neck, liver or kidney cancer. Both conserved end residues are part of each CDR3. A D gene is named only where the DNA matches it firmly. Part of the rows lack a size; the others show once, few, many or a class for expanded clones.

-	TRBV5-5	-	TRBJ1-5	TGTGCCAGCAGCGGAGGACAGCCGGCGGATCAGCCCCAGCATTTT	CASSGGQPADQPQHF
-	TRBV27	-	TRBJ1-6	TGTGCCAGCAGTTTAGGGAGCTCCTATAATTCACCCCTCCACTTT	CASSLGSSYNSPLHF
-	TRBV18	-	TRBJ1-1	TGTGCCAGCTCACCACGAGGGAACACTGAAGCTTTCTTT	CASSPRGNTEAFF
TRBD1	TRBV7-2	-	TRBJ2-1	TGTGCCAGCAGCGCCGGGACAGGGGGCTACAATGAGCAGTTCTTC	CASSAGTGGYNEQFF
TRBD1	TRBV7-2	-	TRBJ1-5	TGTGCCAGCAGCTTAGTTAAGGGGGCGACCCAGCATTTT	CASSLVKGATQHF
-	TRBV7-7	-	TRBJ1-1	TGTGCCAGCAGCTTAACCCCCAACACTGAAGCTTTCTTT	CASSLTPNTEAFF
TRBD1	TRBV27	once	TRBJ2-7	TGTGCCAGCAGTTTATCGGGGACAGGCTCCTACGAGCAGTACTTC	CASSLSGTGSYEQYF
-	TRBV7-2	-	TRBJ2-7	TGTGCCAGCAGCTTATTTGGCGGAGTTGGTGCCTACGAGCAGTACTTC	CASSLFGGVGAYEQYF
-	TRBV5-1	-	TRBJ2-2	TGCGCCAGCAGCTTCACAGGGTCGGGCACCGGGGAGCTGTTTTTT	CASSFTGSGTGELFF
TRBD1	TRBV19	-	TRBJ2-7	TGTGCCAGTTCCCGGGACAGGGGAATTGGCGAGCAGTACTTC	CASSRDRGIGEQYF
-	TRBV10-2	-	TRBJ1-1	TGCGCCAGCAAGACAGCCCTGAACACTGAAGCTTTCTTT	CASKTALNTEAFF
-	TRBV5-1	-	TRBJ2-5	TGCGCCAGCAGCTTGACTTTCAGGGTACAAGAGACCCAGTACTTC	CASSLTFRVQETQYF
-	TRBV30	-	TRBJ1-2	TGTGCCTGGGCCACCCAAGGCCACTATGGCTACACCTTC	CAWATQGHYGYTF
-	TRBV15	few	TRBJ2-2	TGTGCCACCAGCATGAGGAACACCGGGGAGCTGTTTTTT	CATSMRNTGELFF
TRBD2	TRBV9	-	TRBJ2-7	TGTGCCAGCAGCGTTGGGACTAGCGGTACCTTCAATACCTACGAGCAGTACTTC	CASSVGTSGTFNTYEQYF
-	TRBV30	-	TRBJ1-5	TGTGCCTGGAGTCATGGGGGAGGATTCCAGCCCCAGCATTTT	CAWSHGGGFQPQHF
-	TRBV18	-	TRBJ1-1	TGTGCCAGCTCACTCACCGAAGAAGGGGGCACTGAAGCTTTCTTT	CASSLTEEGGTEAFF
-	TRBV27	-	TRBJ1-4	TGTGCCAGCAGTTTCTTGTCCAGAAAGAATGAAAAACTGTTTTTT	CASSFLSRKNEKLFF
TRBD1	TRBV28	once	TRBJ1-5	TGTGCCAGCAGCAATAGACAGGGGGGGTTTCAGCCCCAGCATTTT	CASSNRQGGFQPQHF
TRBD1	TRBV11-2	-	TRBJ1-1	TGTGCCAGCAGCTCACAGGGGGCTTCGACTGAAGCTTTCTTT	CASSSQGASTEAFF
-	TRBV11-2	-	TRBJ2-5	TGTGCCAGCAGCTTAGGGCAGGGTGCAAAGACCCAGTACTTC	CASSLGQGAKTQYF
TRBD2	TRBV2	-	TRBJ2-1	TGTGCCAGCAGTAACTCACTAGCGGGGCATGAGCAGTTCTTC	CASSNSLAGHEQFF
-	TRBV19	-	TRBJ1-3	TGTGCCAGTAGTCTCCAGGCCCACTCTGGAAACACCATATATTTT	CASSLQAHSGNTIYF
TRBD2	TRBV9	-	TRBJ2-1	TGTGCCAGCAGCAACGGACTAGCGGCCTACAATGAGCAGTTCTTC	CASSNGLAAYNEQFF
-	TRBV11-3	-	TRBJ2-6	TGTGCCAGCAGGGGAGAGGGGGTGAGGTCTGGGGCCAACGTCCTGACTTTC	CASRGEGVRSGANVLTF
-	TRBV25-1	-	TRBJ1-1	TGTGCCAGCAGTGGCTCCTCCGGGGGGCTTGCTTTCTTT	CASSGSSGGLAFF
-	TRBV5-6	-	TRBJ2-6	TGTGCCAGCAGCTTTTGGCTAGGGCCCGCCGGGGCCAACGTCCTGACTTTC	CASSFWLGPAGANVLTF
TRBD1	TRBV4-1	-	TRBJ2-5	TGCGCCAGCAGCCAAGTAGGACAGGCAGTCGGTCCGCCCCAGTACTTC	CASSQVGQAVGPPQYF
TRBD2	TRBV6-5	-	TRBJ2-7	TGTGCCAGCAGCCTCTTGACTAGCGTCGACCACGAGCAGTACTTC	CASSLLTSVDHEQYF
-	TRBV21-1	-	TRBJ2-7	TGTGCCAGCCGCTACGAGCAGTACTTC	CASRYEQYF
-	TRBV6-5	-	TRBJ1-2	TGTGCCACCGGCGGACAGCTTTATGGCTACACCTTC	CATGGQLYGYTF
-	TRBV6-5	-	TRBJ2-5	TGTGCCAGCAGTTACTCGTACCAAGAGACCCAGTACTTC	CASSYSYQETQYF
TRBD1	TRBV27	-	TRBJ1-2	TGTGCCAGCAGTTCGGCGGGAACAGGGGGCCATGGCTACACCTTC	CASSSAGTGGHGYTF
-	TRBV10-1	-	TRBJ2-1	TGCGCCAGCAGTGAGGGGGGCTCCTACAATGAGCAGTTCTTC	CASSEGGSYNEQFF
TRBD2	TRBV7-9	-	TRBJ2-7	TGTGCCAGCAGCGACAGAGCGGGAGGGCCCTACGAGCAGTACTTC	CASSDRAGGPYEQYF
TRBD2	TRBV2	-	TRBJ2-5	TGTGCCAGCAGCGAGTGGAGCGGGAGGGAGACCCAGTACTTC	CASSEWSGRETQYF
TRBD2	TRBV27	few	TRBJ2-1	TGTGCCAGCAGTTCTCTCCTAGCGGGGATACCAGAGGGCTCCTACAATGAGCAGTTCTTC	CASSSLLAGIPEGSYNEQFF
-	TRBV19	-	TRBJ1-2	TGTGCCAGTAGTTGGAGAAATGGCTACACCTTC	CASSWRNGYTF
TRBD1	TRBV29-1	-	TRBJ2-5	TGCAGCGTAGACCTACAGGGGGCAGGAGAGACCCAGTACTTC	CSVDLQGAGETQYF
TRBD1	TRBV7-2	-	TRBJ2-7	TGTGCCAGCAGCTTAATCGCCCGACAGGGCCACGAGCAGTACTTC	CASSLIARQGHEQYF
TRBD1	TRBV6-5	-	TRBJ2-5	TGTGCCAGCAGTTACTCGACAGGGTCTGAGACCCAGTACTTC	CASSYSTGSETQYF
-	TRBV5-1	-	TRBJ2-1	TGCGCCAGCCAGGCGAATGCCTACAATGAGCAGTTCTTC	CASQANAYNEQFF
-	TRBV7-8	-	TRBJ1-2	TGTGCCAGCAGTCCAAGGGACTCGATCTACTATGGCTACACCTTC	CASSPRDSIYYGYTF
TRBD2	TRBV27	-	TRBJ2-5	TGTGCCAGCAGAGGGACTAGCGGAATCCAAGAGACCCAGTACTTC	CASRGTSGIQETQYF
TRBD2	TRBV4-2	-	TRBJ2-5	TGTGCCAGCAGCCAAGGCCGGGAGGGGAAAGAGACCCAGTACTTC	CASSQGREGKETQYF
-	TRBV10-1	-	TRBJ2-2	TGCGCCAGCAGTGAGATCAAGACCGGGGAGCTGTTTTTT	CASSEIKTGELFF
TRBD2	TRBV5-4	-	TRBJ2-3	TGTGCCAGCAGCTTGGCAGCGGGAGCTGGGCCAGATACGCAGTATTTT	CASSLAAGAGPDTQYF
TRBD2	TRBV7-9	once	TRBJ2-7	TGTGCCACCTCGGTGGGTGCGGGAGATCCTTACGAGCAGTACTTC	CATSVGAGDPYEQYF
TRBD1	TRBV27	-	TRBJ2-3	TGTGCCAGCAGTCCCCGGGACAGGGCGAGCACAGATACGCAGTATTTT	CASSPRDRASTDTQYF
-	TRBV6-5	-	TRBJ1-2	TGTGCCAGCAGTCTTAACCCGACCGGGACACCCACCTTC	CASSLNPTGTPTF
TRBD1	TRBV5-4	-	TRBJ1-1	TGTGCCAGCAGCCCCGCAGCACGGACAGGATTCACTGAAGCTTTCTTT	CASSPAARTGFTEAFF
TRBD2	TRBV5-1	once	TRBJ2-7	TGCGCCAGCAGCTTCAGCGGGATTAAAACCTACGAGCAGTACTTC	CASSFSGIKTYEQYF